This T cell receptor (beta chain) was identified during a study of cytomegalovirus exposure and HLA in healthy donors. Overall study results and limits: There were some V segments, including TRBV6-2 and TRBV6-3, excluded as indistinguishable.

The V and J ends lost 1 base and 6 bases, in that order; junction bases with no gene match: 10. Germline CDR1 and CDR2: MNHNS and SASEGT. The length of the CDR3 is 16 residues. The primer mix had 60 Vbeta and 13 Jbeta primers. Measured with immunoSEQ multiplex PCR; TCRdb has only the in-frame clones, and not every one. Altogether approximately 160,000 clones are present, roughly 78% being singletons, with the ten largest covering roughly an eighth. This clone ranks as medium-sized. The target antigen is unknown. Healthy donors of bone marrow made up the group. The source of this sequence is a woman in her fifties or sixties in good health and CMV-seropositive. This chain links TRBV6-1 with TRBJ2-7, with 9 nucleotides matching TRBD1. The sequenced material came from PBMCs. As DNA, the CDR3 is TGTGCCAGCAGTGAAGAAGCCGGGACAGGGTATCGCGAGCAGTACTTC. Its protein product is CASSEEAGTGYREQYF.